This TCR beta chain was retrieved from a study of blood T cell repertoires in COVID-19. Germline CDR1 reads SGHRS; CDR2 reads YFSETQ. Trimming stripped 3 bases from V and 3 bases from J, with 13 bases between. This CDR3 has 15 amino acids. This table comes from immunoSEQ multiplex PCR, and its TCRdb copy is limited to in-frame clones, with some not included. Counted here are under 80,000 clones, around 87% occurring once; the ten biggest clones make up about 6.3%. Input material: peripheral blood. The V call is TRBV5-1, the J call TRBJ1-3; D unresolved. This sequence was found in a man aged 55 to 70 with acute or convalescent COVID-19. CDR3 loop: CASSSAGEHGNTIYF. The DNA of the CDR3 is TGCGCCAGCAGCTCGGCCGGAGAGCATGGAAACACCATATATTTT.